The sequence of this TCR beta chain was determined in a study of sequential checkpoint blockade in melanoma. Study in general: Patients were randomized 1:1 to nivolumab-then-ipilimumab or ipilimumab-then-nivolumab first-line. Maintenance nivolumab came after either treatment sequence.

CDR1 is SEHNR, CDR2 FQNEAQ, per germline (reference sequence). V lost 7 bases, J lost 5 bases, and 21 bases lay in between. The CDR3 has 15 amino acids. Method: immunoSEQ multiplex PCR; TCRdb's copy keeps in-frame clones and lacks some. Here the sample spans 5,900 or so clones, 53% being singletons. The treatment here: randomized to nivolumab then ipilimumab (arm A) or the reverse (arm B). DNA-damaging chemotherapy had not been given to any patient beforehand. This chain connects TRBV7-9 to TRBJ2-7, with a weak D call TRBD2 (5 bases). The clonotype comes from a human donor with melanoma. Sequencing used CD8+ T cells sorted from blood (inferred from file names), obtained from a patient given nivolumab and ipilimumab in sequence. The CDR3: CASTTGVGDGHEQYF. CDR3 nucleotides: TGTGCCAGCACCACCGGGGTCGGGGATGGGCACGAGCAGTACTTC.